One T cell receptor (beta chain) is described in this entry. Its antigen remains unknown. The data stem from a study of cytomegalovirus exposure and HLA in healthy donors. About the research overall: Assignment to the Caucasian-associated ancestry cluster applied to around 80% of the approximately 390 genotyped donors.

Regarding the study as a whole: Indistinguishable V segments such as TRBV6-2 and TRBV6-3 were excluded. Previously analyzed data showed that most TCR beta V segments were productive at a frequency of about 87% or about 30%.

Researchers ran the PCR with 60 Vbeta and 13 Jbeta primers. Only in-frame clones appear in the TCRdb table, and some are missing; sequencing was by immunoSEQ multiplex PCR. Altogether fewer than 45,000 clones are present, almost 70% being singletons, with the ten largest covering roughly 4%. This CDR3 spans 14 amino acids. Germline assignment: CDR1 MNHEY and CDR2 SVGAGI. The V gene lost 2 bases and the J gene lost 4 bases, with 9 bases spanning the gap. The clonotype originates from a man between 40 and 49 years old in good health and CMV-seronegative. The chain carries TRBV6-5 and TRBJ1-3; D might be TRBD1 (6 bases). What was sequenced was PBMCs. The CDR3 loop is CASSYRQDGNTIYF. Here the CDR3 DNA reads TGTGCCAGCAGTTACCGACAGGACGGAAACACCATATATTTT.